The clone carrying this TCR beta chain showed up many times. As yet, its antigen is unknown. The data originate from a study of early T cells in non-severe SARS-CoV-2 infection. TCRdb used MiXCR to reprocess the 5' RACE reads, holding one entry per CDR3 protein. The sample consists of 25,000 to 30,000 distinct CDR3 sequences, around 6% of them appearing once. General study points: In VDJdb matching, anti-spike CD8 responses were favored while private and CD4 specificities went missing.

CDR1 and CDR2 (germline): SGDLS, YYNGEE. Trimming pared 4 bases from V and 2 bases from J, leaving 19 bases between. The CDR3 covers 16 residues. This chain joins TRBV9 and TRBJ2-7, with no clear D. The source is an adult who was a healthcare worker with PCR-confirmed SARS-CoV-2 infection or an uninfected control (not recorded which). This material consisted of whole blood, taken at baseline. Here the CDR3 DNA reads TGTGCCAGCAGCCTGAGAGGTGAAAGGCATACCTACGAGCAGTACTTC. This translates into CASSLRGERHTYEQYF.